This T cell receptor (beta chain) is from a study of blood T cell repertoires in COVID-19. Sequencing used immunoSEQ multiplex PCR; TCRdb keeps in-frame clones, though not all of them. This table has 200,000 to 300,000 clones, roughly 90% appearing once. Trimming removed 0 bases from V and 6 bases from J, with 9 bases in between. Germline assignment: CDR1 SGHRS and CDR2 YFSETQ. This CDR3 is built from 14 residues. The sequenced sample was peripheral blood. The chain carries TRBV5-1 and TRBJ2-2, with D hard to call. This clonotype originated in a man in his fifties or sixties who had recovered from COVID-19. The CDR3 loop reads CASSLVVSAGELFF. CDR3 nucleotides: TGCGCCAGCAGCTTGGTGGTTTCGGCCGGGGAGCTGTTTTTT.